The 2 T cell receptor beta chains below were found in one sample sequenced in a study of T cells in pancreatic ductal adenocarcinoma. The method was immunoSEQ multiplex PCR; TCRdb's version includes in-frame clones alone and lacks a portion of them. The repertoire includes roughly 100,000 clones, around 96% of them detected once, and 2.5% to 3.5% sits in the top ten. No neoadjuvant therapy was given to the selected pancreatic ductal adenocarcinoma patients before their surgery. Sample: PBMCs. These receptors were collected from a human donor with pancreatic ductal adenocarcinoma.

This chain uses TRBV27 with TRBJ2-7, with 7 positions matching TRBD2. The CDR3 is 16 amino acids. Germline lookup yields CDR1 MNHEY and CDR2 SMNVEV (reference sequence). V shed 0 bases, J shed 2 bases, and the junction held 7 bases outside the gene matches. CDR3 sequence: CASSLSLAGETYEQYF. DNA of the CDR3: TGTGCCAGCAGTTTATCACTCGCGGGAGAGACCTACGAGCAGTACTTC.

The CDR3 region is CASSYPGQGDEQYF. CDR3 nucleotide sequence: TGTGCCAGCAGTTACCCCGGACAGGGAGACGAGCAGTACTTC. The V and J genes are TRBV6-6 and TRBJ2-7; 8 nucleotides align to TRBD1. Losses at the gene ends were 2 bases for V and 5 bases for J; bases not matched to a gene: 5. The CDR3 has 14 amino acids. Germline values: CDR1 MNHNY, CDR2 SVGAGI (reference sequence).